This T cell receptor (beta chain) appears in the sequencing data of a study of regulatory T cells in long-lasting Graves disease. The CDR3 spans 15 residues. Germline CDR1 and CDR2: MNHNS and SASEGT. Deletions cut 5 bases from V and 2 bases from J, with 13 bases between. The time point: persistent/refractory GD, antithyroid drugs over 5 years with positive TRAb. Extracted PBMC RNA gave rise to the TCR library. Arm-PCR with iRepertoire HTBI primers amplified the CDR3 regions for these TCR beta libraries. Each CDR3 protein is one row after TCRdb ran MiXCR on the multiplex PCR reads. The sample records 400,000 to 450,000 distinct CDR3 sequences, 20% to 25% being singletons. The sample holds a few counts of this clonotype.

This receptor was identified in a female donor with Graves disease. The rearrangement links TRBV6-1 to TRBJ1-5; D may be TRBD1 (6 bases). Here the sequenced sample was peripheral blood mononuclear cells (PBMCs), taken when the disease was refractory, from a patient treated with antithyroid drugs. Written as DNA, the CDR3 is TGTGCCAGCAGTAAACAGGGCGGTGGCAATCAGCCCCAGCATTTT. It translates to CASSKQGGGNQPQHF.